The 7 T cell receptor beta chains listed next were all sequenced from one sample in a study of post-analysis software for immune sequencing data. Broader study findings: Among a few TRBV segments more frequent in patients than controls were TRBV5-6, TRBV5-1 and TRBV20-1.

These TCRs are of unknown antigen specificity. The TCR beta cDNA libraries contained unique molecular identifiers. One entry per CDR3 protein, called by TCRdb with MiXCR from the PCR reads. The sample has a few hundred thousand distinct CDR3 sequences, roughly 34% seen once; the top ten hold less than 6%. The sequenced material came from blood. These receptor sequences come from a girl aged 2-17 years with multiple sclerosis.

The chain combines TRBV15 with TRBJ2-5, with no clear D. CDR3 length: 14 residues. The V gene's germline CDR1 is LNHNV and CDR2 YYDKDF (reference sequence). The V end lost 1 base, the J end lost 3 bases, and 9 bases lay between the germline ends. The DNA for the CDR3 is TGTGCCACCAGCAGAGTGGGCATGGAAGAGACCCAGTACTTC. Amino acid sequence: CATSRVGMEETQYF. The variable domain in full, with the rest retrieved from reference TRBV15 and TRBJ2-5, is DAMVIQNPRYQVTQFGKPVTLSCSQTLNHNVMYWYQQKSSQAPKLLFHYYDKDFNNEADTPDNFQSRRPNTSFCFLDIRSPGLGDTAMYLCATSRVGMEETQYFGPGTRLLVL.

The chain combines TRBV6-5 with TRBJ2-5, with D possibly called TRBD1 or TRBD2 (5 bases each). The CDR3 length is 13 residues. The V end was cut by 8 bases, the J end by 5 bases, with 15 bases between. The germline gives CDR1 MNHEY, CDR2 SVGAGI. For the CDR3, the DNA is TGTGCCAGCGGAAAGGGGACCAGGGAGACCCAGTACTTC. Translated, it gives CASGKGTRETQYF.

V usage is TRBV6-6 and J usage is TRBJ1-2; D is possibly TRBD1 (5 bases). V shed 2 bases and J shed 3 bases, with 10 bases lying between them. The CDR3 loop spans 14 amino acids. Per the germline V gene, CDR1 is MNHNY and CDR2 is SVGAGI (reference sequence). This chain's CDR3 is CASSYRSRDYGYTF. The CDR3 DNA sequence: TGTGCCAGCAGTTACCGGAGCAGGGACTATGGCTACACCTTC.

This clonotype was counted a few times. This chain connects TRBV12-3 or TRBV12-4 to TRBJ2-1; D is perhaps TRBD2 (6 bases). This CDR3 comprises 14 residues. V was pared by 4 bases and J by 10 bases, with 17 bases between. The CDR3 DNA reads TGTGCCAGCAGTTATCACGGGACGGACTACGAGCAGTTCTTC. The encoded protein is CASSYHGTDYEQFF.

The rearrangement uses TRBV10-2 and TRBJ2-3; 9 bases line up with TRBD2. CDR1 and CDR2 (germline): WSHSY, SAAADI. Germline trimming cut 3 bases from V and 0 bases from J; bases unmatched to any gene: 4. CDR3 size: 16 residues. CDR3 in amino acids: CASSDLAGASTDTQYF. CDR3 DNA sequence: TGCGCCAGCAGTGATTTAGCGGGGGCTAGCACAGATACGCAGTATTTT.

This sequence joins TRBV29-1 and TRBJ1-5; D might be TRBD1 (6 bases). Deletions cut 1 base from V and 1 base from J, with 11 bases between. The CDR3 spans 15 residues. Germline V gives CDR1 SQVTM, CDR2 ANQGSEA. DNA of the CDR3: TGCAGCGTTGAAGTGGGAGGGGGGAGCAATCAGCCCCAGCATTTT. Residues: CSVEVGGGSNQPQHF.

CDR3 region: CSGVMGGTEAFF. The CDR3 DNA is TGCAGCGGTGTGATGGGGGGCACTGAAGCTTTCTTT. The chain carries TRBV29-1 and TRBJ1-1, with D possibly being TRBD1 (5 bases). Per germline, CDR1 SQVTM and CDR2 ANQGSEA. The CDR3 has 12 residues. V was clipped by 7 bases and J by 4 bases, with 13 bases between them.